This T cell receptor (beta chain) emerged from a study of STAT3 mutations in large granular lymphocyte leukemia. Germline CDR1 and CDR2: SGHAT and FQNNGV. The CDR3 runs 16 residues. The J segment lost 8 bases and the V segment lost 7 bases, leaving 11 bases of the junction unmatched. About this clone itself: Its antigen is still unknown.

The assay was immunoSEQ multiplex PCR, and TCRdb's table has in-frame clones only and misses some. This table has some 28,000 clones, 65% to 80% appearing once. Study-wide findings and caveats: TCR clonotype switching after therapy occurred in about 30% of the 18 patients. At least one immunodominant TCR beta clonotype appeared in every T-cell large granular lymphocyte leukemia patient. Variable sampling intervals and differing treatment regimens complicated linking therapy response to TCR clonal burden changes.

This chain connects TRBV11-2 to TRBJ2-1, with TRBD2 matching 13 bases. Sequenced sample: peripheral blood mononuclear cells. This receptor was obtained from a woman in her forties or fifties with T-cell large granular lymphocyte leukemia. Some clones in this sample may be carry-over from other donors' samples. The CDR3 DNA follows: TGTGCCAGCATATCGGGACTAGCGGGACCTTTTCATGAGCAGTTCTTC. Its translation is CASISGLAGPFHEQFF. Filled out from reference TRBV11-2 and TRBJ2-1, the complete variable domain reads EAGVAQSPRYKIIEKRQSVAFWCNPISGHATLYWYQQILGQGPKLLIQFQNNGVVDDSQLPKDRFSAERLKGVDSTLKIQPAKLEDSAVYLCASISGLAGPFHEQFFGPGTRLTVL.